This T cell receptor beta chain was identified during a study of T cell responses to AZD1222 COVID-19 vaccine. Study findings and constraints: Females made up more of the donors, who were largely white British, and clonal diversity may have come out too low. Vaccine-associated CD4 TCRs ranged over spike, dominating at 160-218 and 743-854. It was only a handful of AZD1222 recipients who were seropositive at baseline. Receipt of two AZD1222 doses was followed by a rise in Spike-specific TCR breadth and depth.

Germline V gene sequence: CDR1 SQVTM, CDR2 ANQGSEA. This CDR3 is 14 amino acids long. V lost 4 bases to trimming and J lost 4 bases; unmatched junction nucleotides: 7. Comments on this clone: Its antigen is currently unknown.

Profiling relied on immunoSEQ multiplex PCR, and the TCRdb table lists in-frame clones only, not all of them. This table holds about 73,000 clones, 89% found once. The receptor's source is an adult who received the AZD1222 COVID-19 vaccine. This specimen consisted of peripheral blood, obtained 28 days after the second AZD1222 dose. This chain uses TRBV29-1 with TRBJ1-2, with 9 bases that match TRBD1. As DNA, the CDR3 is TGCAGCGTTGGATCCGGGGACAGGGTCTATGGCTACACCTTC. Translated: CSVGSGDRVYGYTF.